Below, 4 T cell receptor beta chains from the same sample are listed, as sequenced in a study of blood T cells in healthy people across ages. The use of a sample-barcoded 5' primer and a J-beta primer mix characterized a second PCR of roughly 6 to 11 cycles. MiXCR was run by TCRdb on the 5' RACE reads, yielding one entry per CDR3 protein. The sample has 1.5 million to 2 million distinct CDR3 sequences, roughly 32% seen once. Sequenced material: blood. The receptors derive from a woman aged 25 to 39 in good health.

The gene calls are TRBV12-3 or TRBV12-4 and TRBJ1-2; D is ambiguous. V lost 5 bases to trimming and J lost 7 bases, with 17 bases between them. CDR3 length equals 14 residues. Here the CDR3 reads CASSARPARTGYTF. CDR3 nucleotides: TGTGCCAGCAGTGCCCGTCCGGCCCGGACTGGCTACACCTTC.

This clonotype was observed a handful of times. This chain uses TRBV28 with TRBJ2-3; D unclear. CDR3 length: 17 residues. With 5 bases removed from V and 0 bases from J, the gap between germline ends came to 18 bases. Per the germline V gene, CDR1 is MDHEN and CDR2 is SYDVKM. The CDR3 reads CASSPLWGGVSTDTQYF. The CDR3 DNA follows: TGTGCCAGCAGTCCCCTATGGGGTGGGGTAAGCACAGATACGCAGTATTTT.

V gene TRBV7-6 combines with J gene TRBJ2-3; TRBD2 might be the D (5 bases). Germline CDR1 reads SGHVS; CDR2 reads FNYEAQ. Deletions cut 1 base from V and 9 bases from J, with 8 bases between. The CDR3 consists of 12 residues. The CDR3 loop is CASSLDGSTQYF. In DNA form, the CDR3 reads TGTGCCAGCAGCTTAGATGGGAGCACGCAGTATTTT. The whole variable domain, remainder taken from reference TRBV7-6 and TRBJ2-3, is GAGVSQSPRYKVTKRGQDVALRCDPISGHVSLYWYRQALGQGPEFLTYFNYEAQQDKSGLPNDRFSAERPEGSISTLTIQRTEQRDSAMYRCASSLDGSTQYFGPGTRLTVL.

The DNA of the CDR3 is TGTGCCAGCAGTTACTCGAGGGTGGAGGGCACTGAAGCTTTCTTT. The encoded protein is CASSYSRVEGTEAFF. This chain connects TRBV6-6 to TRBJ1-1; the D is unclear. V was clipped by 0 bases and J by 4 bases, with 12 bases between them. CDR3 length equals 15 residues. Germline CDR1 is MNHNY and CDR2 is SVGAGI (reference sequence).